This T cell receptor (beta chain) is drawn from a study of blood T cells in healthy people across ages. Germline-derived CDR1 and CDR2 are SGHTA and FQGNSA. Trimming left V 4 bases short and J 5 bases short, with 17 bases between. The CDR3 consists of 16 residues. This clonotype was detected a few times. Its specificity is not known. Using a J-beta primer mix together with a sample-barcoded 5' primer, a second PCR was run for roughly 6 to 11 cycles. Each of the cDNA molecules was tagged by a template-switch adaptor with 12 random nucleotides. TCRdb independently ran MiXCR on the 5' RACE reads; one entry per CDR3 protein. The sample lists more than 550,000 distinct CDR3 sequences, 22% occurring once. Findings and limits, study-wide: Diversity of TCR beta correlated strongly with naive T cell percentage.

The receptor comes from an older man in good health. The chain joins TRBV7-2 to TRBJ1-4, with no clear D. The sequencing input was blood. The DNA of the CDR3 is TGTGCCAGCAGCTCAAAAAGTCTGGACGGAAATGAAAAACTGTTTTTT. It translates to CASSSKSLDGNEKLFF.